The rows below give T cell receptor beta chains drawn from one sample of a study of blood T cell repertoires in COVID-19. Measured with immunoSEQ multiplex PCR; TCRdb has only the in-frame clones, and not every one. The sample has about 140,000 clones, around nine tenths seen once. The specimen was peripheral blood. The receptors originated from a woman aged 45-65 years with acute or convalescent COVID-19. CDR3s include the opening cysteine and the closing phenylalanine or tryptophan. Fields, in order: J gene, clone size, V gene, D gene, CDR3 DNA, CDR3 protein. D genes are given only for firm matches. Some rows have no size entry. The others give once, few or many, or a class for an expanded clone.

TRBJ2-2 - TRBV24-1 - TGTGCCACCAGTGATTTGACTATAGGGAACACCGGGGAGCTGTTTTTT CATSDLTIGNTGELFF
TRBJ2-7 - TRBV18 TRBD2 TGTGCCAGCTCACCAAGACAGCGGGAGGGCCCTTACGAGCAGTACTTC CASSPRQREGPYEQYF
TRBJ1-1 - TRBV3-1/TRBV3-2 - TGTGCCAGCAGCCAAGGGCTGATGAACACTGAAGCTTTCTTT CASSQGLMNTEAFF
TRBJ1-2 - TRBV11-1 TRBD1 TGTGCCAGCAGCTTGGGACAGGGGGAAAGTGGCTACACCTTC CASSLGQGESGYTF
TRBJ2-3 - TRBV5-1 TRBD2 TGCGCCAGCAGCTCAGGACTAGCGCCAGATACGCAGTATTTT CASSSGLAPDTQYF
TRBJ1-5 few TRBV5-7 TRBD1 TGTGCCAGCAGCTCCCCTTCGTGGACAGGGGATTGTCAGCCCCAGCATTTT CASSSPSWTGDCQPQHF
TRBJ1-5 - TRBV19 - TGTGCCAGTAGACAGTACAATCAGCCCCAGCATTTT CASRQYNQPQHF
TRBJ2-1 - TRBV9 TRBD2 TGTGCCAGCAGCGTGGGGGGGTCTAGCGTTGCTGGCGCCTACAATGAGCAGTTCTTC CASSVGGSSVAGAYNEQFF
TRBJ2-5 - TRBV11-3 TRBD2 TGTGCCAGCAGCGCCCGGGGGGAGGGAAAGAAGACCCAGTACTTC CASSARGEGKKTQYF
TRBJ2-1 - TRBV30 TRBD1 TGTGCCTGGAGTGTACATCAGGGGGTGGCATACAATGAGCAGTTCTTC CAWSVHQGVAYNEQFF
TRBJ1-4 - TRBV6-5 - TGTGCCAGCAGGGAGGAAAAACTGTTTTTT CASREEKLFF
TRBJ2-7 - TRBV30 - TGTGCCTGGAGTGGTGGGCGGGGAAGCTCCTACGAGCAGTACTTC CAWSGGRGSSYEQYF
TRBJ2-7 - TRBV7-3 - TGTGCCAGCAGCTTAGGGGCTCTCCTCCTGGGCTACGAGCAGTACTTC CASSLGALLLGYEQYF
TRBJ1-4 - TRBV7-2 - TGTGCCAGCAGCTTATTCGGGGGGCCTAATGAAAAACTGTTTTTT CASSLFGGPNEKLFF
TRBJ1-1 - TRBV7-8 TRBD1 TGTGCCAGCAGCTTAGGGACAGGGGGCATGAACACTGAAGCTTTCTTT CASSLGTGGMNTEAFF
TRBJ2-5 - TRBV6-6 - TGTGCCAGCTCTACTCAAGAGACCCAGTACTTC CASSTQETQYF
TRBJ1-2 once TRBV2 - TGTGCCAGCAGCTTACACGAAGGGGACTATGGCTACACCTTC CASSLHEGDYGYTF
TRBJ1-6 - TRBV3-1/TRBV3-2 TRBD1 TGTGCCAGCAGCCAAGGCAGGACAGGCTCCTATAATTCACCCCTCCACTTT CASSQGRTGSYNSPLHF
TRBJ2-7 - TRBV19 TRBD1 TGTGCCAGTAGTAAAAGGGACAGGGGTTCGGAGCAGTACTTC CASSKRDRGSEQYF
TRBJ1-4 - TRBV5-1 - TGCGCCAGCAGCTATCAGGGAGGAAAGGAAAAACTGTTTTTT CASSYQGGKEKLFF
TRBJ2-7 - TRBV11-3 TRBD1 TGTGCCAGCAGCTTAGGTCCCGGACAGGGAGGATACGAGCAGTACTTC CASSLGPGQGGYEQYF
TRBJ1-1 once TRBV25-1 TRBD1 TGTGCCAGCAGTGAGGACAGGGAAGCTTTCTTT CASSEDREAFF
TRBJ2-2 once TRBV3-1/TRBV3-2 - TGTGCCAGCAGAGAGGGGAGGGACACATACACCGGGGAGCTGTTTTTT CASREGRDTYTGELFF
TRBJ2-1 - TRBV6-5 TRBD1 TGTGCCAGCAGTTACGCTACACTACAGGGGGAGCAGTTCTTC CASSYATLQGEQFF
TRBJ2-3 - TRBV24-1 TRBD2 TGTGCCACCAGTGGACTAGCGGGAGATACGCAGTATTTT CATSGLAGDTQYF
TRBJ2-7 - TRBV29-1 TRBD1 TGCAGCGCCCAGACCCAGGGGGCTGCCTACGAGCAGTACTTC CSAQTQGAAYEQYF
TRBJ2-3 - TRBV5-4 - TGTGCCAGCAGCCAGGATCGAATCGGTTTCGAAGATACGCAGTATTTT CASSQDRIGFEDTQYF
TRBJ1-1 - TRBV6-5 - TGTGCCAGCAAAGAACAGGGCTATACTGAAGCTTTCTTT CASKEQGYTEAFF
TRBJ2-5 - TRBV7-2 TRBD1 TGTGCCAGCAGCCTGGGACAGACACAAGAGACCCAGTACTTC CASSLGQTQETQYF